These 3 T cell receptor beta chains were all obtained from the same sample, sequenced in a study of blood T cell repertoires in COVID-19. Using immunoSEQ multiplex PCR, the repertoire was profiled, and TCRdb retains in-frame clones only, with some absent. The data contain roughly 100,000 clones, roughly 92% of them singletons. Sequencing was done on a sample of peripheral blood. These receptors originate from a woman in her forties or fifties with COVID-19, enrolled during active disease.

A single count supports this clone. V gene TRBV10-2 combines with J gene TRBJ1-3, with no clear D. The V end was cut by 4 bases, the J end by 2 bases, with 3 bases between. The germline V gene has CDR1 WSHSY and CDR2 SAAADI. The length of the CDR3 is 12 residues. CDR3: CASSAAGNTIYF. The DNA for the CDR3 is TGCGCCAGCAGTGCGGCTGGAAACACCATATATTTT.

V usage is TRBV2 and J usage is TRBJ1-2; no clear D gene. V was clipped by 2 bases and J by 8 bases, with 15 bases between them. The germline CDR1 and CDR2 sequences are SNHLY and FYNNEI. The CDR3 runs 14 residues. DNA for the CDR3: TGTGCCAGCAGTGAAAGCCGAGGAATTGAGGGCTACACCTTC. The encoded protein is CASSESRGIEGYTF.

The rearrangement links TRBV28 to TRBJ1-5; maybe TRBD1 (6 bases). V lost 2 bases to trimming and J lost 6 bases, with 11 bases between them. Germline values: CDR1 MDHEN, CDR2 SYDVKM. This CDR3 contains 14 residues. CDR3 protein: CASSLDGGVQPQHF. As DNA, the CDR3 is TGTGCCAGCAGTTTAGATGGGGGCGTTCAGCCCCAGCATTTT.